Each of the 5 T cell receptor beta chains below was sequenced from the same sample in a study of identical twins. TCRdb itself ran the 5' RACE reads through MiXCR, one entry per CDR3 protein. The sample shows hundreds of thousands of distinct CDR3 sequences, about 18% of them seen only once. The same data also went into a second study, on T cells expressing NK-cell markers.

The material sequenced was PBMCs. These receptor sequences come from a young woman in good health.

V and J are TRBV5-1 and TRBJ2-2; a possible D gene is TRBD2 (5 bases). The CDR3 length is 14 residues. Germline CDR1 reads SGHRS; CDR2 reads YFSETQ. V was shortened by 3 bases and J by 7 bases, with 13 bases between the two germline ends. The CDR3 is CASSWVGGSGELFF. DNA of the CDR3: TGCGCCAGCAGCTGGGTTGGAGGTAGCGGGGAGCTGTTTTTT.

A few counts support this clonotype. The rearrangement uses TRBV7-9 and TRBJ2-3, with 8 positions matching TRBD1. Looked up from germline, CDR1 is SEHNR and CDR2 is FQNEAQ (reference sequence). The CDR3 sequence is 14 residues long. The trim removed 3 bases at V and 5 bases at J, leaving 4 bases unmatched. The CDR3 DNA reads TGTGCCAGCAGCTTGACACAGGGGGAAGATACGCAGTATTTT. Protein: CASSLTQGEDTQYF.

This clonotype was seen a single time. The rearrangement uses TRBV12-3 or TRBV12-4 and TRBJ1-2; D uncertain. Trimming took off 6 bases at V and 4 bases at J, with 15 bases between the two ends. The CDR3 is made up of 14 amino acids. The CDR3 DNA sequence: TGTGCCAGCAGACCCCCGGACCCGCGCTATGGCTACACCTTC. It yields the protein CASRPPDPRYGYTF.

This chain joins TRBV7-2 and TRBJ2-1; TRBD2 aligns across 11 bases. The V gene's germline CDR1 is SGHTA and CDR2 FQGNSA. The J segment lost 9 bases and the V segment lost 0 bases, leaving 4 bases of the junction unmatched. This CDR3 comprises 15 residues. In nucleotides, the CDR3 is TGTGCCAGCAGCTTAGCGTCGACTAGCGGGATTGAGCAGTTCTTC. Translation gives CASSLASTSGIEQFF.

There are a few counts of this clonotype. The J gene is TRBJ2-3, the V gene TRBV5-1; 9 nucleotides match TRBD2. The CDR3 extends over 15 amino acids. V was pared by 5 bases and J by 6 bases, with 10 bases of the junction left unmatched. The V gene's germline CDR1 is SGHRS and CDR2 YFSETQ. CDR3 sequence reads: CASRVLSGRWDTQYF. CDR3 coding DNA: TGCGCCAGCAGGGTACTTAGCGGGAGATGGGATACGCAGTATTTT.